Below, 23 T cell receptor beta chains from the same sample are listed, as sequenced in a study of blood T cell repertoires in COVID-19. The table came from immunoSEQ multiplex PCR; TCRdb's copy has only in-frame clones and leaves some out. Found here are roughly 110,000 clones, over 80% of them singletons; the top ten hold 1% to 1.5%. The material sequenced was peripheral blood. Every receptor here comes from a woman in her 30s with acute or convalescent COVID-19.

This chain links TRBV5-1 with TRBJ2-7; TRBD1 might be the D (5 bases). The CDR3 spans 13 residues. The germline V gene encodes CDR1 SGHRS and CDR2 YFSETQ. Trimming pared 2 bases from V and 3 bases from J, leaving 9 bases between. CDR3 sequence: CASSLGHLYEQYF. CDR3 DNA: TGCGCCAGCAGCTTAGGACACCTCTACGAGCAGTACTTC.

V gene TRBV7-2 combines with J gene TRBJ1-2, with D perhaps TRBD1 (5 bases). CDR3 length: 15 amino acids. Looked up from germline, CDR1 is SGHTA and CDR2 is FQGNSA. V shed 5 bases and J shed 4 bases, with 17 bases lying between them. The CDR3 region is CASSLLMDKGYGYTF. Written as DNA, the CDR3 is TGTGCCAGCAGCCTATTAATGGACAAGGGCTATGGCTACACCTTC.

This clone was counted a single time. The gene calls are TRBV24-1 and TRBJ2-1; 11 positions agree with TRBD2. After removal of 0 bases from V and 12 bases from J, the junction contained 9 bases not matched to a gene. Germline CDR1 is KGHDR and CDR2 is SFDVKD. The CDR3 covers 16 residues. The CDR3 DNA reads TGTGCCACCAGTGATTTGGGTAGCGGGAGGGATGTTGCGCAGTTCTTC. It encodes CATSDLGSGRDVAQFF.

The rearrangement uses TRBV7-9 and TRBJ1-2; D gene uncertain. Trimming left V 5 bases short and J 6 bases short, with 16 bases between. Germline assignment: CDR1 SEHNR and CDR2 FQNEAQ (reference sequence). The CDR3 is made up of 14 amino acids. Here the CDR3 reads CASSVSTEGNGYTF. The CDR3 coding sequence is TGTGCCAGCAGCGTAAGTACAGAAGGAAATGGCTACACCTTC.

The chain recombines TRBV19 with TRBJ1-1; D is uncertain. The CDR3 contains 14 residues. In germline, CDR1 is LNHDA, CDR2 SQIVND (reference sequence). The V gene lost 9 bases and the J gene lost 1 base, with 15 bases spanning the gap. This CDR3 is CAREQRGGNTEAFF. Here the CDR3 DNA reads TGTGCCAGAGAACAACGCGGAGGGAACACTGAAGCTTTCTTT.

This clone occurred a few times. This sequence joins TRBV7-2 and TRBJ1-1, with unresolved D. The CDR3 consists of 13 residues. V was shortened by 6 bases and J by 4 bases, with 12 bases between the two germline ends. From germline, CDR1 is SGHTA and CDR2 FQGNSA. Written as DNA, the CDR3 is TGTGCCAGCAGTTCTCAGGAACTCACTGAAGCTTTCTTT. It codes for CASSSQELTEAFF.

This sequence joins TRBV19 and TRBJ1-5, with D unresolved. This CDR3 region has 16 residues. Germline V gene data show CDR1 as LNHDA and CDR2 as SQIVND (reference sequence). Trimming removed 7 bases at V and 0 bases at J, with 16 bases between. The CDR3 DNA follows: TGTGCCAGTACCCCAAGGGAGGTATATAGCAATCAGCCCCAGCATTTT. Translated: CASTPREVYSNQPQHF.

The chain uses TRBV15 and TRBJ1-2, with no clear D. Germline CDR1 and CDR2: LNHNV and YYDKDF (reference sequence). The germline V and J ends were trimmed by 4 bases and 3 bases, with 9 bases remaining between them. This CDR3 region has 13 residues. This CDR3 reads CATSTGGDYGYTF. In DNA form, the CDR3 reads TGTGCCACCAGCACGGGTGGTGACTATGGCTACACCTTC.

This clone was seen a few times. The chain is built from TRBV5-6 and TRBJ2-7, with 7 bases matching TRBD2. From germline, CDR1 is SGHDT and CDR2 YYEEEE. The CDR3 sequence is 16 residues long. The V and J ends lost 0 bases and 4 bases, in that order; junction bases with no gene match: 10. This CDR3 reads CASSLGTRDYLYEQYF. DNA of the CDR3: TGTGCCAGCAGCTTGGGAACACGGGACTACCTATACGAGCAGTACTTC.

This clone showed up just a few times. V gene TRBV7-2 combines with J gene TRBJ2-7; 9 bases are shared with TRBD1. The J segment lost 3 bases and the V segment lost 7 bases, leaving 7 bases of the junction unmatched. The CDR3 loop spans 14 amino acids. Germline V gene data show CDR1 as SGHTA and CDR2 as FQGNSA. The CDR3 spells CASKLQGAIYEQYF. CDR3 DNA: TGTGCCAGCAAACTACAGGGGGCGATCTACGAGCAGTACTTC.

This sequence joins TRBV4-1 and TRBJ2-6; D gene unclear. The germline V gene encodes CDR1 MGHRA and CDR2 YSYEKL. This CDR3 comprises 16 residues. V gave up 1 base and J gave up 1 base, with 8 bases separating them. CDR3: CASSQGDLSGANVLTF. For the CDR3, the DNA is TGCGCCAGCAGCCAAGGCGACTTGTCTGGGGCCAACGTCCTGACTTTC.

CDR3 residues: CASSVREYHEQYF. CDR3 nucleotide sequence: TGTGCCAGCAGTGTGCGGGAGTACCACGAGCAGTACTTC. The chain is built from TRBV12-3 or TRBV12-4 and TRBJ2-7, with 7 positions matching TRBD2. J was trimmed by 5 bases and V by 5 bases; bases with no gene match: 6. The CDR3 sequence is 13 residues long.

V usage is TRBV6-5 and J usage is TRBJ1-1; D is perhaps TRBD1 (6 bases). This CDR3 comprises 15 residues. Germline V gene sequence: CDR1 MNHEY, CDR2 SVGAGI. V was trimmed by 6 bases and J by 0 bases, leaving 14 bases between them. CDR3 DNA sequence: TGTGCCAGCAGAGCCCCCAGGGGCTTGAACACTGAAGCTTTCTTT. The encoded protein is CASRAPRGLNTEAFF.

This sequence joins TRBV27 and TRBJ1-1; tentatively, D is TRBD1 (6 bases). Germline V CDR1 and CDR2: MNHEY, SMNVEV (reference sequence). The CDR3 spans 12 residues. Trimming left V 6 bases short and J 10 bases short, with 15 bases between. In nucleotides, the CDR3 is TGTGCCAGCAGCCCTACCTCGGACAGAGCTTTCTTT. This sequence encodes CASSPTSDRAFF.

V usage is TRBV12-2 and J usage is TRBJ1-6. TRBV12-2 is annotated as a pseudogene. The CDR3 loop spans 16 amino acids. This chain's CDR3 is CASRADPREGNSPLHF. Here the CDR3 DNA reads TGTGCAAGTCGCGCAGATCCCCGGGAGGGGAATTCACCCCTCCACTTT.

The chain combines TRBV6-5 with TRBJ1-2, with D possibly being TRBD1 (5 bases). V was pared by 8 bases and J by 7 bases, with 14 bases between. The CDR3 totals 12 residues. Germline V gene lookup returns CDR1 MNHEY and CDR2 SVGAGI. CDR3 protein: CASDDRLFGYTF. The CDR3 nucleotides are TGTGCCAGCGATGACAGACTGTTTGGCTACACCTTC.

The chain employs TRBV28 and TRBJ1-6; the match to TRBD1 covers 9 bases. V shed 7 bases and J 1 base; nucleotides not matched to a gene: 23. The V gene's germline CDR1 is MDHEN and CDR2 SYDVKM. The CDR3 runs to 22 residues. In nucleotides, the CDR3 is TGTGCCAGCACCGAAAGGATAGTGTATAGAGGACAGGGGATGTCCTATAATTCACCCCTCCACTTT. Translated, it gives CASTERIVYRGQGMSYNSPLHF.

The chain links TRBV7-9 to TRBJ2-7, with D tentatively TRBD1 (5 bases). The ends were cut back, 1 base at V and 6 bases at J, with 13 bases in the middle. The CDR3 is 14 amino acids. In germline, CDR1 is SEHNR, CDR2 FQNEAQ (reference sequence). For the CDR3, the DNA is TGTGCCAGCAGCTTAGATTCAGGGTCTCGCGAGCAGTACTTC. This encodes CASSLDSGSREQYF.

V and J are TRBV21-1 and TRBJ2-7; the table's D gene call, TRBD1, was not cross checked with the DNA. TRBV21-1 is reported as a pseudogene. This CDR3 is 19 amino acids long. DNA for the CDR3: TGTGCCAGCAGCAAAATGGGAAGGGACAGGGGCTTGAGAGGCTACGAGCAGTACTTC. Its translation: CASSKMGRDRGLRGYEQYF.

V is TRBV7-9 and J is TRBJ2-2, with D hard to call. Germline values: CDR1 SEHNR, CDR2 FQNEAQ (reference sequence). The CDR3 is 12 amino acids. With 1 base removed from V and 7 bases from J, the gap between germline ends came to 4 bases. CDR3 residues: CASSLDNGELFF. In DNA form, the CDR3 reads TGTGCCAGCAGCTTAGACAACGGGGAGCTGTTTTTT.

The chain links TRBV7-2 to TRBJ1-4, with 8 bases matching TRBD1. Germline-derived CDR1 and CDR2 are SGHTA and FQGNSA. With 4 bases clipped from V and 7 bases from J, the junction kept 14 bases outside the gene matches. The CDR3 covers 17 residues. The CDR3 DNA reads TGTGCCAGCAGCTCCGGACAGGGAAGGGTTGGGAGTGAAAAACTGTTTTTT. This encodes CASSSGQGRVGSEKLFF.

V gene TRBV19 combines with J gene TRBJ2-1, with TRBD2 matching over 9 bases. Germline values: CDR1 LNHDA, CDR2 SQIVND (reference sequence). With 3 bases clipped from V and 1 base from J, the junction kept 19 bases outside the gene matches. The CDR3 loop spans 21 amino acids. CDR3 sequence (DNA): TGTGCCAGTAGTATGTGGATTACCCGGGCTAGCGGGATTGGTTCCTACAATGAGCAGTTCTTC. The encoded protein is CASSMWITRASGIGSYNEQFF.

The rearrangement joins TRBV7-6 to TRBJ2-1; no clear D. The V gene's germline CDR1 is SGHVS and CDR2 FNYEAQ. The CDR3 covers 21 residues. V was clipped by 0 bases and J by 0 bases, with 24 bases between them. CDR3 sequence reads: CASSLASAVSFVPSSYNEQFF. In nucleotides, the CDR3 is TGTGCCAGCAGCTTAGCGTCTGCAGTATCGTTCGTTCCAAGCTCCTACAATGAGCAGTTCTTC.